The entry below describes one TCR beta chain. The data are from a study of blood T cell repertoires in COVID-19. Study-wide background: The cDNA or gDNA used as material had been derived from T cells, B-cell-depleted T cells, or PBMCs.

Per the authors' pipeline: Quantification of nucleated cells was approximated via reference gene primer amplification. Sequenced by immunoSEQ multiplex PCR; TCRdb stores in-frame clones only, minus some. The V and J calls and clone size are taken from that table; D and trimming were inferred from the DNA. This repertoire shows approximately 65,000 clones, 85% to 90% found once; its top ten account for 4.9%. The length of the CDR3 is 12 residues. The V gene's germline CDR1 is ENHRY and CDR2 SYGVKD. V gave up 2 bases and J gave up 5 bases, with 7 bases separating them. The rearrangement uses TRBV10-3 and TRBJ2-7, with D tentatively TRBD1 (5 bases). Material for sequencing was peripheral blood. This sequence was found in a woman aged 50 to 60 with active COVID-19. The CDR3 DNA is TGTGCCATCAGTGAGGACAGCCACGAGCAGTACTTC. Protein: CAISEDSHEQYF.